The 32 T cell receptor beta chains presented below share a single source sample, sequenced in a study of blood T cell repertoires in COVID-19. Sequencing was performed with immunoSEQ multiplex PCR; in TCRdb, only in-frame clones are kept and a portion is missing. The sample records 40,000 to 50,000 clones, around 86% being singletons. What was sequenced was peripheral blood. The receptors here all came from a middle-aged man with active COVID-19.

The J gene is TRBJ2-1, the V gene TRBV5-8, with TRBD1 identical over 8 bases. The CDR3 runs to 15 residues. Germline V CDR1 and CDR2: SGHTS, YDEGEE. After removal of 3 bases from V and 4 bases from J, the junction contained 6 bases not matched to a gene. DNA of the CDR3: TGTGCCAGCAGCTCCGGGACAGGTCCATACAATGAGCAGTTCTTC. The encoded protein is CASSSGTGPYNEQFF.

The chain employs TRBV18 and TRBJ2-2; 8 positions agree with TRBD1. The junction had 7 bases not matched to a gene; V was cut back by 4 bases and J by 3 bases. Germline V gives CDR1 KGHSH, CDR2 LQKENI. This CDR3 is built from 16 residues. CDR3 in DNA: TGTGCCAGCTCACGAGCGACAGGGGTGGACACCGGGGAGCTGTTTTTT. This codes for CASSRATGVDTGELFF.

The J gene is TRBJ2-1, the V gene TRBV15, with 13 bases matching TRBD2. V lost 5 bases, J lost 0 bases, and 4 bases stayed unmatched. Per the germline V gene, CDR1 is LNHNV and CDR2 is YYDKDF (reference sequence). This CDR3 is 17 amino acids long. The CDR3 spells CATSGTSGVSSYNEQFF. CDR3 coding DNA: TGTGCCACCAGCGGGACTAGCGGGGTGAGCTCCTACAATGAGCAGTTCTTC.

This rearrangement joins TRBV27 to TRBJ2-5; TRBD1 aligns across 8 bases. Germline trimming cut 2 bases from V and 5 bases from J; bases unmatched to any gene: 4. Germline V gene lookup returns CDR1 MNHEY and CDR2 SMNVEV (reference sequence). The CDR3 sequence is 14 residues long. CDR3 nucleotide sequence: TGTGCCAGCAGTTTACAGGGGGCGAGGGAGACCCAGTACTTC. Residues: CASSLQGARETQYF.

This chain joins TRBV7-8 and TRBJ2-3; 9 bases map to TRBD2. CDR3 length: 15 amino acids. CDR1 and CDR2 from the germline V gene are SGHVS and FQNEAQ. J was trimmed by 2 bases and V by 3 bases; bases with no gene match: 3. CDR3 sequence: CASSLRTSVTDTQYF. DNA of the CDR3: TGTGCCAGCAGCTTGAGGACTAGCGTCACAGATACGCAGTATTTT.

This chain uses TRBV30 with TRBJ1-2; no firm D call. This CDR3 comprises 15 residues. Germline V lookup: CDR1 GTSNPN, CDR2 SVGIG (reference sequence). V was trimmed by 4 bases and J by 6 bases, leaving 21 bases between them. CDR3 region: CAWNSNSELRNGYTF. Written as DNA, the CDR3 is TGTGCCTGGAATTCTAATTCCGAGCTGAGAAATGGCTACACCTTC.

This sequence joins TRBV19 and TRBJ2-6, with TRBD1 matching 8 bases. The germline CDR1 and CDR2 sequences are LNHDA and SQIVND (reference sequence). The J segment lost 0 bases and the V segment lost 5 bases, leaving 6 bases of the junction unmatched. This CDR3 is 17 amino acids long. CDR3 coding DNA: TGTGCCAGTAGTTCGACAGGGGTAGGCTCTGGGGCCAACGTCCTGACTTTC. It is translated as CASSSTGVGSGANVLTF. The whole variable domain, filled in from reference TRBV19 and TRBJ2-6, reads DGGITQSPKYLFRKEGQNVTLSCEQNLNHDAMYWYRQDPGQGLRLIYYSQIVNDFQKGDIAEGYSVSREKKESFPLTVTSAQKNPTAFYLCASSSTGVGSGANVLTFGAGSRLTVL.

This chain joins TRBV29-1 and TRBJ2-1, with TRBD2 matching over 7 bases. CDR3 size: 12 residues. Germline assignment: CDR1 SQVTM and CDR2 ANQGSEA. V was pared by 7 bases and J by 2 bases, with 2 bases of the junction left unmatched. As DNA, the CDR3 is TGCAGCGAAGGACTAGCCTACAATGAGCAGTTCTTC. This sequence encodes CSEGLAYNEQFF.

This clone has only one observation. The CDR3 spells CASSESPGRTDTQYF. CDR3 DNA sequence: TGCGCCAGCAGCGAGAGCCCGGGGAGGACAGATACGCAGTATTTT. The chain recombines TRBV5-1 with TRBJ2-3; TRBD2 is a possible D gene (6 bases). Trimming left V 4 bases short and J 3 bases short, with 15 bases between. Germline CDR1 reads SGHRS; CDR2 reads YFSETQ. CDR3 size: 15 residues.

V gene TRBV3-1 (or the pseudogene TRBV3-2) combines with J gene TRBJ2-7; 7 nucleotides match TRBD1. The CDR3 consists of 14 residues. CDR1 is LGHDT, CDR2 YNNKEL, per germline (reference sequence). J was trimmed by 4 bases and V by 3 bases; bases with no gene match: 6. The CDR3 sequence: CASSQQGRGYEQYF. The CDR3 DNA reads TGTGCCAGCAGCCAGCAGGGCAGGGGGTACGAGCAGTACTTC.

J is TRBJ2-7 and V is TRBV27; weak D call: TRBD2 (6 bases). The CDR3 spans 14 residues. CDR1 MNHEY and CDR2 SMNVEV come from the germline V gene (reference sequence). Deletions cut 2 bases from V and 3 bases from J, with 11 bases between. The CDR3 DNA is TGTGCCAGCAGTTTAGACGGGAGCAGCTACGAGCAGTACTTC. It yields the protein CASSLDGSSYEQYF.

The chain joins TRBV6-4 to TRBJ2-3; D unresolved. Trimming removed 4 bases at V and 5 bases at J, with 13 bases between. Per germline, CDR1 MRHNA and CDR2 SNTAGT. The CDR3 loop spans 14 amino acids. The DNA of the CDR3 is TGTGCCAGCAGTGTTTCTCCTGGCGGAGATACGCAGTATTTT. Its translation is CASSVSPGGDTQYF.

Many counts were recorded for this clone. The chain uses TRBV2 and TRBJ2-3, with 7 bases matching TRBD2. This CDR3 is 14 amino acids long. Germline V lookup: CDR1 SNHLY, CDR2 FYNNEI. V shed 3 bases, J shed 6 bases, and the junction held 6 bases outside the gene matches. In DNA, the CDR3 is TGTGCCAGCAGTGAGAAAGGCGGGGGTGATACGCAGTATTTT. Translation: CASSEKGGGDTQYF.

This rearrangement joins TRBV15 to TRBJ2-1, with TRBD2 matching 16 bases. From germline, CDR1 is LNHNV and CDR2 YYDKDF (reference sequence). V lost 3 bases, J lost 9 bases, and 2 bases stayed unmatched. The CDR3 has 15 residues. CDR3 nucleotides: TGTGCCACCAGCAGCGGGACTAGCGGGAGGGGTGAGCAGTTCTTC. Translation: CATSSGTSGRGEQFF.

The V call is TRBV7-9, the J call TRBJ2-1; TRBD2 aligns across 8 bases. This CDR3 region has 13 residues. With V trimmed by 5 bases and J by 8 bases, 5 bases remained unmatched. CDR1 and CDR2 (germline): SEHNR, FQNEAQ (reference sequence). The CDR3 spells CASSPGTRDEQFF. In DNA, the CDR3 is TGTGCCAGCAGCCCCGGGACTAGAGATGAGCAGTTCTTC.

V gene TRBV15 combines with J gene TRBJ2-3, with D possibly matching TRBD2 (6 bases). Germline-derived CDR1 and CDR2 are LNHNV and YYDKDF (reference sequence). V shed 0 bases and J shed 2 bases, with 24 bases lying between them. This CDR3 spans 20 amino acids. CDR3 sequence (DNA): TGTGCCACCAGCAGAGATTGGAGGGGCGGTTCGGCGGAGTACACAGATACGCAGTATTTT. It encodes CATSRDWRGGSAEYTDTQYF.

V gene TRBV6-2 or TRBV6-3 combines with J gene TRBJ1-1; unclear D gene. V lost 2 bases to trimming and J lost 4 bases, with 8 bases between them. Germline loops: CDR1 MNHEY, CDR2 SVGEGT. This CDR3 is 13 amino acids long. In DNA form, the CDR3 reads TGTGCCAGCAGTTACGTGGGCATCACTGAAGCTTTCTTT. Its protein product is CASSYVGITEAFF.

The V call is TRBV3-1 (or the pseudogene TRBV3-2), the J call TRBJ2-1; TRBD2 agrees at 9 bases. Germline assignment: CDR1 LGHDT and CDR2 YNNKEL (reference sequence). This CDR3 contains 14 residues. Trimming at V came to 3 bases and at J to 8 bases, leaving 5 bases not matched to a gene. CDR3 region: CASSQGTSSHEQFF. Here the CDR3 DNA reads TGTGCCAGCAGCCAGGGGACTAGCTCCCATGAGCAGTTCTTC.

This sequence joins TRBV2 and TRBJ1-2; D is unclear. Trimming cost V 6 bases and J 3 bases, with 5 bases left between them. The CDR3 is made up of 11 amino acids. Germline V gives CDR1 SNHLY, CDR2 FYNNEI. The CDR3 region has the DNA TGTGCCAGCAGGAGGGACTATGGCTACACCTTC. Encoded protein: CASRRDYGYTF.

The chain couples TRBV7-2 to TRBJ1-3, with unresolved D. Germline V gives CDR1 SGHTA, CDR2 FQGNSA. The CDR3 totals 16 residues. Trimming removed 3 bases at V and 0 bases at J, with 12 bases between. CDR3 protein: CASSFLSTNSGNTIYF. The CDR3 DNA follows: TGTGCCAGCAGCTTTCTATCCACCAACTCTGGAAACACCATATATTTT.

V is TRBV9 and J is TRBJ2-2; TRBD2 matches 8 bases. This CDR3 spans 14 amino acids. Losses at the gene ends were 3 bases for V and 6 bases for J; bases not matched to a gene: 4. Germline V gene sequence: CDR1 SGDLS, CDR2 YYNGEE. The CDR3 loop reads CASSAVGGAGELFF. Written as DNA, the CDR3 is TGTGCCAGCAGCGCTGTCGGGGGGGCCGGGGAGCTGTTTTTT.

The chain joins TRBV28 to TRBJ2-5, with D perhaps TRBD2 (5 bases). V dropped 6 bases and J dropped 5 bases, with 13 bases sitting between them. CDR1 and CDR2 (germline): MDHEN, SYDVKM. This CDR3 is built from 13 residues. CDR3 protein: CASSREGVETQYF. The DNA of the CDR3 is TGTGCCAGCAGCCGTGAGGGTGTGGAGACCCAGTACTTC.

This chain links TRBV7-2 with TRBJ2-3; the D gene is possibly TRBD2 (5 bases). This CDR3 has 16 amino acids. Deletions cut 0 bases from V and 4 bases from J, with 14 bases between. CDR1 is SGHTA and CDR2 is FQGNSA in the germline V gene. CDR3 amino acids: CASSLASEVPPDTQYF. The CDR3 DNA reads as TGTGCCAGCAGCTTAGCTAGCGAGGTCCCCCCAGATACGCAGTATTTT.

Relative to its sample, this clone is medium-sized. The V call is TRBV4-2, the J call TRBJ2-7; weak D call: TRBD1 (5 bases). The germline V gene encodes CDR1 LGHNA and CDR2 YNFKEQ. The CDR3 sequence is 13 residues long. V lost 0 bases and J 2 bases, leaving 5 bases between the germline ends. CDR3 sequence reads: CASSQEQAYEQYF. CDR3 sequence (DNA): TGTGCCAGCAGCCAAGAACAGGCCTACGAGCAGTACTTC.

This chain uses TRBV6-6 with TRBJ1-5, with D possibly matching TRBD1 (6 bases). Per germline, CDR1 MNHNY and CDR2 SVGAGI (reference sequence). The CDR3 covers 13 residues. V was cut by 6 bases and J by 6 bases, with 12 bases left in between. The CDR3 is CASSQGQFQPQHF. CDR3 nucleotides: TGTGCCAGCAGCCAAGGACAGTTTCAGCCCCAGCATTTT.

V gene TRBV19 combines with J gene TRBJ2-7, with TRBD1 identical over 7 bases. Germline CDR1 reads LNHDA; CDR2 reads SQIVND (reference sequence). This CDR3 is built from 15 residues. Losses at the gene ends were 3 bases for V and 0 bases for J; bases not matched to a gene: 5. CDR3 loop: CASSISGTASYEQYF. The DNA of the CDR3 is TGTGCCAGTAGTATCTCCGGGACAGCCTCCTACGAGCAGTACTTC.

In its sample, this clone is large. Different DNA sequences within this sample yield the same CDR3. The chain links TRBV27 to TRBJ1-5, with a weak D call TRBD1 (5 bases). V was trimmed by 5 bases and J by 4 bases, leaving 9 bases between them. CDR1 is MNHEY, CDR2 SMNVEV, per germline (reference sequence). This CDR3 has 13 amino acids. The CDR3 sequence: CASSPAGNQPQHF. The DNA for the CDR3 is TGTGCCAGCAGTCCGGCAGGGAATCAGCCCCAGCATTTT.

This clone appeared once. This rearrangement joins TRBV19 to TRBJ2-3, with 7 bases aligning to TRBD1. The trim removed 1 base at V and 7 bases at J, leaving 8 bases unmatched. This CDR3 contains 15 residues. Germline V CDR1 and CDR2: LNHDA, SQIVND (reference sequence). The CDR3 coding sequence is TGTGCCAGTAGTATAGGTGGCAGCAGGGGGAATACGCAGTATTTT. It codes for CASSIGGSRGNTQYF.

J is TRBJ1-5 and V is TRBV28, with 8 bases that match TRBD1. V lost 5 bases to trimming and J lost 5 bases; unmatched junction nucleotides: 11. This CDR3 region has 16 residues. Germline CDR1 reads MDHEN; CDR2 reads SYDVKM. As DNA, the CDR3 is TGTGCCAGCAGTCCGATCCTTGGACAGGGTTATCAGCCCCAGCATTTT. Protein product: CASSPILGQGYQPQHF. The variable domain in full, with the rest retrieved from reference TRBV28 and TRBJ1-5, is DVKVTQSSRYLVKRTGEKVFLECVQDMDHENMFWYRQDPGLGLRLIYFSYDVKMKEKGDIPEGYSVSREKKERFSLILESASTNQTSMYLCASSPILGQGYQPQHFGDGTRLSIL.

V is TRBV6-5 and J is TRBJ2-1; D remains ambiguous. Germline loops: CDR1 MNHEY, CDR2 SVGAGI. The CDR3 loop spans 11 amino acids. The V end was cut by 8 bases, the J end by 14 bases, with 16 bases between. The CDR3 nucleotides are TGTGCCAGCGCCGTTGGCCTCGCCAAGTTCTTC. This encodes CASAVGLAKFF.

This clone was observed a single time. This chain connects TRBV29-1 to TRBJ2-1, with D hard to call. The V gene lost 7 bases and the J gene lost 8 bases, with 15 bases spanning the gap. The CDR3 has 12 residues. From germline, CDR1 is SQVTM and CDR2 ANQGSEA. CDR3 nucleotide sequence: TGCAGCGGGTTGCTTTTTGCGGATGAGCAGTTCTTC. It translates to CSGLLFADEQFF.

The rearrangement links TRBV5-6 to TRBJ1-1; 7 bases match TRBD1. The germline V gene encodes CDR1 SGHDT and CDR2 YYEEEE. This CDR3 region has 14 residues. Unmatched junction bases numbered 4, after V lost 4 bases and J lost 1 base. The CDR3 coding sequence is TGTGCCAGCAGCCCGACAGGGACGAACACTGAAGCTTTCTTT. This translates into CASSPTGTNTEAFF.